These 8 T cell receptor beta chains came from one sample sequenced in a study of regulatory T cells in long-lasting Graves disease. Time point in this sample: persistent/refractory GD, antithyroid drugs over 5 years with positive TRAb. The TCR library was made from RNA that had been extracted from PBMCs in TRIzol. Construction of the TCR beta libraries employed iRepertoire HTBI primers in conjunction with Arm-PCR of CDR3 regions. MiXCR, run by TCRdb on the multiplex PCR reads, gives a single entry per CDR3 protein. Of around 460,000 distinct CDR3 sequences detected, about 20% appear once; the ten largest clones hold 13%. The sequencing here drew on peripheral blood mononuclear cells (PBMCs), taken when the disease was refractory, from a patient treated with antithyroid drugs. Receptors originate from a female donor with Graves disease.

As regards this clonotype: A read error is the likely source, as a far larger clone sits one nucleotide away. The chain has TRBV2 and TRBJ1-2, with D possibly matching TRBD1 (6 bases). V lost 8 bases, J lost 1 base, and 17 bases lay in between. The CDR3 is 15 residues long. The germline gives CDR1 SNHLY, CDR2 FYNNEI. The CDR3: CASGANTGINYGYTF. DNA for the CDR3: TGTGCCAGCGGTGCAAATACAGGGATTAACTATGGCTACACCTTC.

The rearrangement uses TRBV6-1 and TRBJ2-7, with 10 bases aligning to TRBD2. The germline CDR1 and CDR2 sequences are MNHNS and SASEGT. The junction had 6 bases not matched to a gene; V was cut back by 6 bases and J by 4 bases. The CDR3 covers 14 residues. CDR3 coding DNA: TGTGCCAGCAGGATAGCGGGGGGCATATACGAGCAGTACTTC. Protein: CASRIAGGIYEQYF.

This clonotype was counted only a few times. CDR3: CASSVGGGTSGNIQYF. CDR3 nucleotide sequence: TGTGCCAGCAGCGTAGGAGGGGGGACCTCGGGGAACATTCAGTACTTC. J is TRBJ2-4 and V is TRBV9, with D perhaps given as TRBD1 or TRBD2 (6 bases each). CDR1 is SGDLS, CDR2 YYNGEE, per germline. Trimming took 0 bases from V and 7 from J, leaving 17 bases between them. CDR3 length: 16 residues.

The rearrangement uses TRBV19 and TRBJ2-6; maybe TRBD1 (5 bases). Germline V gives CDR1 LNHDA, CDR2 SQIVND (reference sequence). Trimming left V 3 bases short and J 0 bases short, with 18 bases between. This CDR3 has 19 amino acids. CDR3: CASSMVSGYPNSGANVLTF. The CDR3 bases are TGTGCCAGTAGTATGGTATCAGGGTACCCTAACTCTGGGGCCAACGTCCTGACTTTC.

The chain links TRBV10-3 to TRBJ2-7; maybe TRBD2 (7 bases). Trimming removed 6 bases from V and 8 bases from J, with 26 bases in between. Germline CDR1 ENHRY, CDR2 SYGVKD. The CDR3 contains 16 residues. The DNA for the CDR3 is TGTGCCATCAGACCGTCACTGGCGGGAGACAGGAACAAGCAGTACTTC. Residues: CAIRPSLAGDRNKQYF.

This clonotype was observed many times. The V call is TRBV27, the J call TRBJ1-6; tentatively, D is TRBD1 (5 bases). The V and J ends lost 3 bases and 9 bases respectively, with 9 bases between them. The CDR3 contains 13 residues. CDR1 and CDR2 (germline): MNHEY, SMNVEV (reference sequence). CDR3 region: CASSFSGGSPLHF. The CDR3 nucleotides are TGTGCCAGCAGTTTTAGTGGGGGTTCACCCCTCCACTTT.

The table lists this clonotype with a few counts. The chain uses TRBV5-1 and TRBJ2-5; D is ambiguous. V lost 2 bases and J 0 bases, leaving 8 bases between the germline ends. Germline V gives CDR1 SGHRS, CDR2 YFSETQ. The CDR3 consists of 14 residues. The CDR3 spells CASSFPSNQETQYF. The DNA of the CDR3 is TGCGCCAGCAGCTTCCCAAGCAACCAAGAGACCCAGTACTTC.

This clonotype has at least ten counts. CDR3 residues: CASSSGGAETQETQYF. CDR3 DNA sequence: TGTGCCAGCAGTTCCGGGGGAGCGGAAACGCAAGAGACCCAGTACTTC. The rearrangement joins TRBV28 to TRBJ2-5; D perhaps matches TRBD2 (6 bases). The germline V gene encodes CDR1 MDHEN and CDR2 SYDVKM. The germline V and J ends were trimmed by 4 bases and 2 bases, with 17 bases remaining between them. The CDR3 spans 16 residues. The whole variable domain, filled in from reference TRBV28 and TRBJ2-5, reads DVKVTQSSRYLVKRTGEKVFLECVQDMDHENMFWYRQDPGLGLRLIYFSYDVKMKEKGDIPEGYSVSREKKERFSLILESASTNQTSMYLCASSSGGAETQETQYFGPGTRLLVL.